Sequencing of this T cell receptor beta chain was carried out in a study of early T cells in non-severe SARS-CoV-2 infection. The TCR library protocol was used to attach unique molecular identifiers. These identifiers were attached to individual cDNA molecules. MiXCR, applied by TCRdb to the 5' RACE reads, yields one record per CDR3 protein. The sample lists some 66,000 distinct CDR3 sequences, around 14% seen once, with about 5% in the top ten. The germline CDR1 and CDR2 sequences are SGHTA and FQGNSA. With 5 bases removed from V and 0 bases from J, the gap between germline ends came to 16 bases. The CDR3 is 16 amino acids.

Sequences were obtained from whole blood. The receptor's source is an adult who was a healthcare worker with PCR-confirmed SARS-CoV-2 infection or an uninfected control (not recorded which). The chain couples TRBV7-2 to TRBJ1-1; D unclear. The CDR3 DNA reads as TGTGCCAGCAGCCGCTTATTGGGCACAATGAACACTGAAGCTTTCTTT. Translated, it gives CASSRLLGTMNTEAFF.